This T cell receptor (beta chain) was found in a study of OX40 agonist ivuxolimab in advanced cancers. Baseline, cycle 4 day 1, and cycle 7 day 1 were the blood sampling points. Assay used: immunoSEQ multiplex PCR; TCRdb lists only in-frame clones, some missing. The sample has 38,000 or so clones, about 89% seen once. Overall study findings and caveats: Clonal expansion in partial responders at 0.1-3.0 mg/kg ranked among the lowest. At doses 0.1 to 3.0 mg/kg, CD4+ and CD8+ clones expanded.

A note on this clone: Its specificity is unknown.

This TCR derives from an adult with an advanced solid tumor such as melanoma, head and neck, liver or kidney cancer. This sample comprised CD4+ or CD8+ T cells sorted from blood, obtained in a trial of the OX40 agonist ivuxolimab.

Here the CDR3 DNA reads TGTGCCAGCAGCCCCGAAGGGTATGGAAACACCATATATTTT. Translated, it gives CASSPEGYGNTIYF. The genes are TRBV4-2 and TRBJ1-3; D gene uncertain. The V and J ends lost 4 bases and 3 bases respectively, with 10 bases between them. The CDR3 is 14 residues long. Per germline, CDR1 LGHNA and CDR2 YNFKEQ.